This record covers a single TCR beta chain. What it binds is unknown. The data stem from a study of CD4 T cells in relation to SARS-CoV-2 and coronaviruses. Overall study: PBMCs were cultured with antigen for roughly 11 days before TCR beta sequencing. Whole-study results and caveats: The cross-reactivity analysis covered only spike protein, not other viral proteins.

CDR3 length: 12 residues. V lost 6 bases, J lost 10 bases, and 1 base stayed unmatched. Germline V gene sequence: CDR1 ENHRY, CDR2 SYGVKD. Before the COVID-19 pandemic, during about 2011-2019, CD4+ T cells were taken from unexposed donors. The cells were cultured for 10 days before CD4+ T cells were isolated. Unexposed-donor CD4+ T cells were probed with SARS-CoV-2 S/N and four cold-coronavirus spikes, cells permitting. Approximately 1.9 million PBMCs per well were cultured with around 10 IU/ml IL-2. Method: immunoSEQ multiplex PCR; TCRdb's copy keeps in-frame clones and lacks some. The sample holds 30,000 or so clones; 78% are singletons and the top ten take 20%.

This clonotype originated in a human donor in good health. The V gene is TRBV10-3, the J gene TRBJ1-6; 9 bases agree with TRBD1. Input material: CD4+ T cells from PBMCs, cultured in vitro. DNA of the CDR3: TGTGCCATCAGGGGGACAGGGTCACCCCTCCACTTT. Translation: CAIRGTGSPLHF.